The 26 T cell receptor beta chains below all came from one sample that was sequenced in a study of identical twins. TCRdb re-analysed the 5' RACE reads in MiXCR, keeping a single row per CDR3 protein. In the table there are some 500,000 distinct CDR3 sequences, around a tenth of which are singletons. Another study also made use of these data, one on yellow fever vaccine responses in identical twins.

The sequenced sample consisted of PBMCs. The receptors derive from a woman under 30 in good health.

This clonotype was observed a handful of times. J is TRBJ1-4 and V is TRBV11-2; D remains unclear. The V gene lost 0 bases and the J gene lost 4 bases, with 9 bases spanning the gap. The CDR3 is made up of 15 amino acids. In germline, CDR1 is SGHAT, CDR2 FQNNGV. The CDR3 sequence is CASSLESSLNEKLFF. The CDR3 nucleotides are TGTGCCAGCAGCTTAGAGTCCAGCCTTAATGAAAAACTGTTTTTT. The complete variable domain, with remaining parts taken from reference TRBV11-2 and TRBJ1-4, reads EAGVAQSPRYKIIEKRQSVAFWCNPISGHATLYWYQQILGQGPKLLIQFQNNGVVDDSQLPKDRFSAERLKGVDSTLKIQPAKLEDSAVYLCASSLESSLNEKLFFGSGTQLSVL.

This sequence joins TRBV20-1 and TRBJ2-5; 7 bases are a match to TRBD2. The CDR3 runs to 14 residues. Germline loops: CDR1 DFQATT, CDR2 SNEGSKA (reference sequence). The J segment lost 5 bases and the V segment lost 1 base, leaving 7 bases of the junction unmatched. The CDR3 spells CSARVRGLVETQYF. Written as DNA, the CDR3 is TGCAGTGCTAGAGTGCGGGGGTTGGTGGAGACCCAGTACTTC.

This clonotype was seen a handful of times. V usage is TRBV6-4 and J usage is TRBJ2-7; 8 bases agree with TRBD1. CDR1 is MRHNA and CDR2 is SNTAGT in the germline V gene. This CDR3 contains 12 residues. Trimming cost V 10 bases and J 7 bases; bases outside gene matches: 9. DNA of the CDR3: TGTGCCACAGGACAGGGCAAAAGGGAGCAGTACTTC. It encodes CATGQGKREQYF.

This clonotype was observed at least ten times. This sequence joins TRBV7-2 and TRBJ2-4; no definite D call. The length of the CDR3 is 12 residues. Trimming pared 2 bases from V and 13 bases from J, leaving 12 bases between. Germline loops: CDR1 SGHTA, CDR2 FQGNSA. The CDR3 region has the DNA TGTGCCAGCAGCTTAAGGGAAGGACCCCAGTACTTC. It codes for CASSLREGPQYF.

The gene calls are TRBV12-3 or TRBV12-4 and TRBJ2-7; perhaps D is TRBD1 or TRBD2 (6 bases each). Trimming took 5 bases from V and 6 from J, leaving 17 bases between them. CDR3 length equals 14 residues. The CDR3 protein is CASSTSGGGREQYF. CDR3 nucleotides: TGTGCCAGCAGTACCTCCGGGGGCGGCCGCGAGCAGTACTTC.

This clonotype appeared many times. The gene calls are TRBV20-1 and TRBJ2-5; 8 positions agree with TRBD2. V lost 4 bases to trimming and J lost 1 base; unmatched junction nucleotides: 17. The CDR3 spans 18 residues. Germline V lookup: CDR1 DFQATT, CDR2 SNEGSKA (reference sequence). Here the CDR3 reads CSATPMGSRGATQETQYF. In DNA form, the CDR3 reads TGCAGTGCTACCCCTATGGGTTCGCGGGGGGCCACCCAAGAGACCCAGTACTTC.

The table lists this clonotype with a few counts. The genes are TRBV29-1 and TRBJ1-5; D is ambiguous. CDR3 length: 12 residues. Germline assignment: CDR1 SQVTM and CDR2 ANQGSEA. The germline V and J ends were trimmed by 6 bases and 8 bases, with 14 bases remaining between them. Here the CDR3 DNA reads TGCAGCGTAGCAAGGGCGGGTGAGCCCCAGCATTTT. It is translated as CSVARAGEPQHF.

The chain links TRBV28 to TRBJ2-5; 7 bases match TRBD1. V trimming: 7 bases; J trimming: 5 bases; junction bases outside the gene matches: 10. The CDR3 has 14 residues. Germline assignment: CDR1 MDHEN and CDR2 SYDVKM. The chain's CDR3 is CASKDRAGVETQYF. Here the CDR3 DNA reads TGTGCCAGCAAAGACAGGGCCGGAGTGGAGACCCAGTACTTC.

This chain links TRBV11-2 with TRBJ2-5; unclear D gene. The CDR3 is 13 amino acids. Germline values: CDR1 SGHAT, CDR2 FQNNGV. Trimming cost V 4 bases and J 3 bases, with 9 bases left between them. This CDR3 is CASSSWQKETQYF. In DNA, the CDR3 is TGTGCCAGCAGCTCCTGGCAGAAAGAGACCCAGTACTTC.

This clonotype has ten or more counts. The V call is TRBV12-3 or TRBV12-4, the J call TRBJ2-6, with D possibly being TRBD1 or TRBD2 (5 bases each). The CDR3 length is 16 residues. V lost 5 bases, J lost 0 bases, and 11 bases lay in between. CDR3 nucleotide sequence: TGTGCCAGCAGTAACCGGGGCAGCTCTGGGGCCAACGTCCTGACTTTC. Protein sequence: CASSNRGSSGANVLTF.

This clonotype appeared many times. This rearrangement joins TRBV27 to TRBJ2-4; D is undetermined. CDR1 is MNHEY and CDR2 is SMNVEV in the germline V gene (reference sequence). The CDR3 consists of 16 residues. The ends were cut back, 5 bases at V and 1 base at J, with 15 bases in the middle. The CDR3, as DNA: TGTGCCAGCAGTGCTTACTTCGGCGCGGCCAAAAACATTCAGTACTTC. Translated: CASSAYFGAAKNIQYF.

V usage is TRBV5-1 and J usage is TRBJ2-1; 13 nucleotides agree with TRBD2. Germline-derived CDR1 and CDR2 are SGHRS and YFSETQ. This CDR3 contains 19 residues. Losses at the gene ends were 0 bases for V and 0 bases for J; bases not matched to a gene: 6. The CDR3 coding sequence is TGCGCCAGCAGCTTGGAACTAGCGGGAGGGTGGGGCTCCTACAATGAGCAGTTCTTC. This sequence encodes CASSLELAGGWGSYNEQFF.

The gene calls are TRBV14 and TRBJ1-1; a weak D match, TRBD1 (6 bases). Per germline, CDR1 SGHDN and CDR2 FVKESK. V lost 3 bases, J lost 1 base, and 12 bases lay in between. This CDR3 region has 15 residues. For the CDR3, the DNA is TGTGCCAGCAGCCACAGGGGACTGACGAACACTGAAGCTTTCTTT. This translates into CASSHRGLTNTEAFF. Based on the CDR3 plus reference TRBV14 and TRBJ1-1, the full variable domain is EAGVTQFPSHSVIEKGQTVTLRCDPISGHDNLYWYRRVMGKEIKFLLHFVKESKQDESGMPNNRFLAERTGGTYSTLKVQPAELEDSGVYFCASSHRGLTNTEAFFGQGTRLTVV.

The V call is TRBV24-1, the J call TRBJ2-7; D not resolved. Deletions cut 4 bases from V and 3 bases from J, with 6 bases between. The CDR3 totals 12 residues. CDR1 and CDR2 from the germline V gene are KGHDR and SFDVKD. This chain's CDR3 is CATSEGDYEQYF. The CDR3 DNA sequence: TGTGCCACCAGTGAAGGCGACTACGAGCAGTACTTC.

V is TRBV9 and J is TRBJ1-5; D not certain. Looked up from germline, CDR1 is SGDLS and CDR2 is YYNGEE. The CDR3 loop spans 15 amino acids. Trimming stripped 4 bases from V and 5 bases from J, with 16 bases between. CDR3: CASSPGGRLDQPQHF. The CDR3 nucleotides are TGTGCCAGCAGCCCCGGCGGGAGGCTCGATCAGCCCCAGCATTTT.

This clonotype has at least ten counts. V gene TRBV28 combines with J gene TRBJ2-1; D remains ambiguous. The length of the CDR3 is 12 residues. CDR1 is MDHEN, CDR2 SYDVKM, per germline. V was shortened by 7 bases and J by 6 bases, with 10 bases between the two germline ends. Written as DNA, the CDR3 is TGTGCCAGCATTGACCACCGCAATGAGCAGTTCTTC. This sequence encodes CASIDHRNEQFF.

A few counts support this clonotype. The DNA of the CDR3 is TGCAGTGCTAGAGTAGGGACTTTGCCGGGGGAGCTGTTTTTT. It translates to CSARVGTLPGELFF. The genes are TRBV20-1 and TRBJ2-2; weak D call: TRBD2 (6 bases). With 1 base removed from V and 8 bases from J, the gap between germline ends came to 14 bases. The CDR3 loop spans 14 amino acids. Germline V gene data show CDR1 as DFQATT and CDR2 as SNEGSKA (reference sequence).

J is TRBJ2-7 and V is TRBV3-1, with D possibly being TRBD2 (6 bases). The CDR3 length is 15 residues. Looked up from germline, CDR1 is LGHDT and CDR2 is YNNKEL (reference sequence). V was cut by 1 base and J by 2 bases, with 12 bases left in between. The CDR3 spells CASSQVGLSTYEQYF. CDR3 DNA: TGTGCCAGCAGCCAAGTGGGACTGTCTACCTACGAGCAGTACTTC.

This clonotype was observed a few times. The chain couples TRBV29-1 to TRBJ1-5; no definite D call. With 4 bases removed from V and 0 bases from J, the gap between germline ends came to 13 bases. The CDR3 loop spans 15 amino acids. Per germline, CDR1 SQVTM and CDR2 ANQGSEA. For the CDR3, the DNA is TGCAGCGTTGGAGGTAGGGTTGGTAGCAATCAGCCCCAGCATTTT. Translated: CSVGGRVGSNQPQHF.

This clonotype was seen a handful of times. The V gene is TRBV5-1, the J gene TRBJ2-3, with D maybe TRBD1 (6 bases). Germline CDR1 and CDR2: SGHRS and YFSETQ. The CDR3 has 15 residues. V was cut by 4 bases and J by 0 bases, with 12 bases left in between. The CDR3 DNA is TGCGCCAGCAGCCCAGGGGAGTTAAGCACAGATACGCAGTATTTT. Translation gives CASSPGELSTDTQYF.

Written as DNA, the CDR3 is TGTGCCAGCAGCCGAGCGGGGGACCATCGGGAGACCCAGTACTTC. Translated: CASSRAGDHRETQYF. The V and J genes are TRBV12-3 or TRBV12-4 and TRBJ2-5; 8 bases agree with TRBD2. The CDR3 contains 15 residues. V shed 6 bases, J shed 5 bases, and the junction held 11 bases outside the gene matches.

This clonotype came up many times. CDR3 residues: CASSLPRGSNQPQHF. CDR3 nucleotides: TGTGCCAGCAGTCTCCCCAGGGGTAGCAATCAGCCCCAGCATTTT. The chain is built from TRBV12-3 or TRBV12-4 and TRBJ1-5; D is perhaps TRBD1 (6 bases). The CDR3 extends over 15 amino acids. The V end lost 5 bases, the J end lost 0 bases, and 11 bases lay between the germline ends.

This clonotype was seen repeatedly, ten times or more. This chain joins TRBV29-1 and TRBJ2-7; 9 bases agree with TRBD1. With V trimmed by 7 bases and J by 1 base, 8 bases remained unmatched. Germline CDR1 is SQVTM and CDR2 is ANQGSEA. This CDR3 region has 14 residues. The CDR3 region has the DNA TGCAGCGCATCCTCCGGGACAGGGTCCTACGAGCAGTACTTC. Residues: CSASSGTGSYEQYF.

The table lists this clonotype with many counts. The chain joins TRBV6-1 to TRBJ2-1; 12 bases match TRBD2. Germline V gene data show CDR1 as MNHNS and CDR2 as SASEGT. Trimming took 8 bases from V and 3 from J; bases not matched to a gene: 2. There are 14 residues in the CDR3. The CDR3 is CASELAGGYNEQFF. CDR3 nucleotide sequence: TGTGCCAGCGAACTAGCGGGGGGCTACAATGAGCAGTTCTTC.

The chain employs TRBV10-3 and TRBJ2-7; D tentatively fits TRBD1 or TRBD2 (5 bases each). The CDR3 sequence is 11 residues long. Germline V gives CDR1 ENHRY, CDR2 SYGVKD. The V gene lost 3 bases and the J gene lost 7 bases, with 7 bases spanning the gap. The CDR3 protein is CAISDGTEQYF. In nucleotides, the CDR3 is TGTGCCATCAGTGACGGGACGGAGCAGTACTTC.

V is TRBV6-5 and J is TRBJ2-1, with D possibly matching TRBD1 (6 bases). The V gene's germline CDR1 is MNHEY and CDR2 SVGAGI. With 4 bases removed from V and 6 bases from J, the gap between germline ends came to 10 bases. The CDR3 extends over 13 amino acids. As DNA, the CDR3 is TGTGCCAGCAGTTCGGGACATACCAATGAGCAGTTCTTC. It yields the protein CASSSGHTNEQFF.